These 25 T cell receptor beta chains came from one sample sequenced in a study of T-cell reconstitution after alpha-beta-depleted transplantation in children. During its preparation, the TCRbeta library received unique molecular identifiers. TCRdb reprocessed the PCR reads via MiXCR and lists one record per CDR3 protein. Among roughly 790,000 distinct CDR3 sequences listed, roughly 15% were seen once. The sequencing here drew on PBMCs, mostly from graft donor cells, taken 360 days after TCRalphabeta/CD19-depleted stem cell transplant. These receptors came from a male patient under 18 who had a stem cell transplant for acute lymphoblastic leukemia, so the T cells may come from the graft donor.

Only one count was recorded for this clonotype. The gene calls are TRBV2 and TRBJ1-4, with D tentatively TRBD1 (5 bases). Trimming took 6 bases from V and 4 from J, leaving 12 bases between them. This CDR3 region has 14 residues. The germline V gene has CDR1 SNHLY and CDR2 FYNNEI. The CDR3 DNA reads TGTGCCAGCAGACCGACAGAGCTTAATGAAAAACTGTTTTTT. It codes for CASRPTELNEKLFF.

This chain links TRBV10-3 with TRBJ2-7; TRBD1 might be the D (6 bases). The CDR3 is made up of 14 amino acids. CDR1 and CDR2 from the germline V gene are ENHRY and SYGVKD. Trimming took 4 bases from V and 0 from J, leaving 10 bases between them. The chain's CDR3 is CAISGPGHSYEQYF. The CDR3 bases are TGTGCCATCAGTGGACCGGGACACTCCTACGAGCAGTACTTC.

This clonotype was seen more than once but under ten times. The chain carries TRBV11-1 and TRBJ2-1; D may match TRBD1 or TRBD2 (5 bases each). The CDR3 has 14 amino acids. Trimming shortened V by 3 bases and J by 4 bases, and 10 bases separated the two germline ends. Looked up from germline, CDR1 is SGHAT and CDR2 is FQDESV (reference sequence). The CDR3 bases are TGTGCCAGCAGCTTTTTTGAGGGGTACAATGAGCAGTTCTTC. Translated, it gives CASSFFEGYNEQFF.

This chain connects TRBV29-1 to TRBJ2-3, with 9 bases fitting TRBD2. V lost 4 bases and J lost 4; bases outside the gene matches: 6. The germline CDR1 and CDR2 sequences are SQVTM and ANQGSEA. The CDR3 consists of 14 residues. The CDR3 DNA reads as TGCAGCGTTGTGACTAGCGGAGGGGCAGATACGCAGTATTTT. This gives the protein CSVVTSGGADTQYF.

J is TRBJ2-1 and V is TRBV7-9; D not resolved. The CDR3 is made up of 14 amino acids. V was trimmed by 4 bases and J by 5 bases, leaving 12 bases between them. Germline V gives CDR1 SEHNR, CDR2 FQNEAQ (reference sequence). CDR3 nucleotide sequence: TGTGCCAGCAGCTCCCAATTAGAAGACAATGAGCAGTTCTTC. Amino acid sequence: CASSSQLEDNEQFF.

This clonotype showed up many times. The chain carries TRBV12-3 or TRBV12-4 and TRBJ2-3; possible D gene TRBD1, 5 bases. V was clipped by 6 bases and J by 6 bases, with 16 bases between them. The CDR3 extends over 14 amino acids. The DNA of the CDR3 is TGTGCCAGCAGCCCGACAGCTAAGAGGGATACGCAGTATTTT. It specifies CASSPTAKRDTQYF.

This clonotype was seen a few times. This rearrangement joins TRBV29-1 to TRBJ2-7; D is unclear. The CDR3 has 13 amino acids. From germline, CDR1 is SQVTM and CDR2 ANQGSEA. Trimming removed 4 bases at V and 0 bases at J, with 10 bases between. The CDR3 nucleotides read TGCAGCGTTGCCCAGAGATACTCCTACGAGCAGTACTTC. The encoded protein is CSVAQRYSYEQYF.

This clonotype was seen only a few times. V gene TRBV5-1 combines with J gene TRBJ2-1, with TRBD2 as a possible D gene (6 bases). The CDR3 consists of 15 residues. Germline CDR1 and CDR2: SGHRS and YFSETQ. The V end lost 1 base, the J end lost 7 bases, and 15 bases lay between the germline ends. CDR3 DNA: TGCGCCAGCAGCTTGATTAGCGGCCTGGGGAATGAGCAGTTCTTC. It yields the protein CASSLISGLGNEQFF.

A few counts support this clonotype. This chain connects TRBV7-9 to TRBJ2-7; tentatively, D is TRBD1 (6 bases). The CDR3 spans 14 residues. In germline, CDR1 is SEHNR, CDR2 FQNEAQ (reference sequence). V was cut by 0 bases and J by 2 bases, with 8 bases left in between. CDR3 protein: CASSLARQAYEQYF. In nucleotides, the CDR3 is TGTGCCAGCAGCTTAGCCCGACAGGCCTACGAGCAGTACTTC.

Only a few counts were recorded for this clonotype. This CDR3 is CSARVSLRYNSPLHF. The CDR3, as DNA: TGCAGTGCTAGGGTCAGCCTCCGGTATAATTCACCCCTCCACTTT. The rearrangement joins TRBV20-1 to TRBJ1-6; D not resolved. V dropped 3 bases and J dropped 4 bases, with 13 bases sitting between them. The CDR3 totals 15 residues. The germline V gene has CDR1 DFQATT and CDR2 SNEGSKA (reference sequence).

The J gene is TRBJ2-5, the V gene TRBV9; 10 bases map to TRBD2. The CDR3 is 14 amino acids. Germline V CDR1 and CDR2: SGDLS, YYNGEE. V trimming: 1 base; J trimming: 4 bases; junction bases outside the gene matches: 1. The CDR3 DNA reads as TGTGCCAGCAGCGTATCTAGCGGGGGAGAGACCCAGTACTTC. This sequence encodes CASSVSSGGETQYF.

This clonotype has more than one count but fewer than ten. This chain links TRBV24-1 with TRBJ2-2, with TRBD2 identical over 9 bases. The CDR3 has 15 amino acids. Germline V gene data show CDR1 as KGHDR and CDR2 as SFDVKD. Trimming at V came to 12 bases and at J to 6 bases, leaving 13 bases not matched to a gene. This chain's CDR3 is CAVSGRWAEAGELFF. As DNA, the CDR3 is TGTGCCGTTAGCGGGAGATGGGCTGAGGCCGGGGAGCTGTTTTTT.

A few counts support this clonotype. The chain links TRBV5-1 to TRBJ2-7; TRBD1 agrees at 9 bases. The V segment lost 4 bases and the J segment 0 bases; nucleotides outside the gene matches: 5. The CDR3 sequence is 15 residues long. The germline V gene encodes CDR1 SGHRS and CDR2 YFSETQ. Here the CDR3 DNA reads TGCGCCAGCAGCGACAACAGGGGGCTCTCCTACGAGCAGTACTTC. Translating it yields CASSDNRGLSYEQYF. The full variable domain, with the rest looked up from reference TRBV5-1 and TRBJ2-7, is KAGVTQTPRYLIKTRGQQVTLSCSPISGHRSVSWYQQTPGQGLQFLFEYFSETQRNKGNFPGRFSGRQFSNSRSEMNVSTLELGDSALYLCASSDNRGLSYEQYFGPGTRLTVT.

This clonotype was seen at least ten times. This sequence joins TRBV10-1 and TRBJ2-3; D call uncertain. V lost 7 bases and J 0 bases, leaving 11 bases between the germline ends. Germline V gene lookup returns CDR1 WNHNN and CDR2 SYGVQD (reference sequence). This CDR3 region has 14 residues. The CDR3 DNA reads as TGCGCCAGCAAGGCCCCAAGGAGCACAGATACGCAGTATTTT. Its translation: CASKAPRSTDTQYF.

The chain combines TRBV5-1 with TRBJ2-7, with D hard to call. Germline-derived CDR1 and CDR2 are SGHRS and YFSETQ. This CDR3 contains 17 residues. The ends were cut back, 0 bases at V and 3 bases at J, with 19 bases in the middle. Here the CDR3 reads CASSLAQAHLPLYEQYF. CDR3 coding DNA: TGCGCCAGCAGCTTGGCCCAGGCCCACCTCCCCCTCTACGAGCAGTACTTC.

The sample holds a few counts of this clonotype. The chain employs TRBV10-3 and TRBJ2-2; TRBD2 agrees at 11 bases. V lost 6 bases, J lost 0 bases, and 6 bases stayed unmatched. Germline CDR1 reads ENHRY; CDR2 reads SYGVKD. CDR3 length: 17 amino acids. The DNA for the CDR3 is TGTGCCATCAGCGCTGTACTAGCGGGAGCGAACACCGGGGAGCTGTTTTTT. Amino acid sequence: CAISAVLAGANTGELFF.

This clonotype was observed many times. The chain joins TRBV5-1 to TRBJ1-5, with D uncertain. This CDR3 contains 15 residues. Germline CDR1 and CDR2: SGHRS and YFSETQ. V dropped 0 bases and J dropped 1 base, with 8 bases sitting between them. The CDR3 loop is CASSLGVLSNQPQHF. As DNA, the CDR3 is TGCGCCAGCAGCTTGGGGGTGTTGAGCAATCAGCCCCAGCATTTT.

This clonotype was detected a few times. The chain has TRBV7-6 and TRBJ1-1; D unresolved. The CDR3 runs 13 residues. Trimming shortened V by 8 bases and J by 2 bases, and 12 bases separated the two germline ends. Germline CDR1 SGHVS, CDR2 FNYEAQ. CDR3 residues: CASRRHVNTEAFF. The CDR3 DNA reads as TGTGCCAGCCGAAGACACGTAAACACTGAAGCTTTCTTT.

The chain recombines TRBV18 with TRBJ1-5; D uncertain. V lost 4 bases and J lost 9, with 10 bases in between. The CDR3 loop spans 12 amino acids. Germline assignment: CDR1 KGHSH and CDR2 LQKENI. The CDR3 DNA sequence: TGTGCCAGCTCACTAATGGCAGGGCCCCAGCATTTT. Its translation is CASSLMAGPQHF.

Points on this clonotype: A much larger clone lies a single base off, so this may be a read error. The chain recombines TRBV24-1 with TRBJ2-1; unclear D gene. The length of the CDR3 is 15 residues. Trimming took off 4 bases at V and 11 bases at J, with 20 bases between the two ends. Germline V gene sequence: CDR1 KGHDR, CDR2 SFDVKD. The CDR3 loop reads CATSDRGTYRSKQFF. DNA for the CDR3: TGTGCCACCAGTGACCGTGGTACGTATCGTAGTAAGCAGTTCTTC.

This clonotype was seen more than once but under ten times. The V gene is TRBV4-1, the J gene TRBJ2-3; D is unresolved. The CDR3 consists of 14 residues. Trimming shortened V by 1 base and J by 4 bases, and 9 bases separated the two germline ends. Germline V gene data show CDR1 as MGHRA and CDR2 as YSYEKL. The CDR3 loop is CASSQVAASDTQYF. The DNA for the CDR3 is TGCGCCAGCAGCCAAGTCGCAGCTTCAGATACGCAGTATTTT.

This clonotype has at least ten counts. This chain uses TRBV2 with TRBJ2-1; 7 bases match TRBD2. This CDR3 region has 15 residues. The germline gives CDR1 SNHLY, CDR2 FYNNEI. The V segment lost 4 bases and the J segment 4 bases; nucleotides outside the gene matches: 7. CDR3 DNA: TGTGCCAGCAGTGTAGTACTAGCGTATTACAATGAGCAGTTCTTC. Its translation is CASSVVLAYYNEQFF.

This clonotype was seen only a few times. The chain links TRBV6-4 to TRBJ2-1, with a weak D call TRBD2 (6 bases). With 1 base removed from V and 0 bases from J, the gap between germline ends came to 10 bases. The CDR3 is made up of 16 amino acids. The germline gives CDR1 MRHNA, CDR2 SNTAGT. The CDR3 sequence is CASSDWGVRSYNEQFF. The CDR3 region has the DNA TGTGCCAGCAGTGACTGGGGGGTTCGCTCCTACAATGAGCAGTTCTTC.

This clonotype was observed at least ten times. The rearrangement joins TRBV12-3 or TRBV12-4 to TRBJ2-3; D ambiguous. The CDR3 covers 14 residues. V was pared by 10 bases and J by 0 bases, with 14 bases between. CDR3 loop: CAITSEFSTDTQYF. The CDR3 DNA reads as TGTGCCATCACCTCGGAGTTTAGCACAGATACGCAGTATTTT.

At least ten counts were recorded for this clonotype. The J gene is TRBJ2-3, the V gene TRBV28; D gene ambiguous. Germline CDR1 is MDHEN and CDR2 is SYDVKM. Trimming removed 3 bases from V and 1 base from J, with 5 bases in between. The CDR3 runs 13 residues. The CDR3, as DNA: TGTGCCAGCAGTTTGGCTCGCACAGATACGCAGTATTTT. As protein: CASSLARTDTQYF.